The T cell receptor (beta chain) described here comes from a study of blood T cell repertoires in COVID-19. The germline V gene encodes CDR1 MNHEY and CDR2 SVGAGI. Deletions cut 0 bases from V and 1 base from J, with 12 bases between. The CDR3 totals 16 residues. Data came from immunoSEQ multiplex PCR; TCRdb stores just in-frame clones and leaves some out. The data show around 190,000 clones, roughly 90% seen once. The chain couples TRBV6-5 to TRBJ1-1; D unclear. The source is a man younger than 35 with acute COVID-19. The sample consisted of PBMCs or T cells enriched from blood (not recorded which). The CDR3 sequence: CASSYSEAVGNTEAFF. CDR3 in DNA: TGTGCCAGCAGTTACTCCGAGGCCGTGGGGAACACTGAAGCTTTCTTT.